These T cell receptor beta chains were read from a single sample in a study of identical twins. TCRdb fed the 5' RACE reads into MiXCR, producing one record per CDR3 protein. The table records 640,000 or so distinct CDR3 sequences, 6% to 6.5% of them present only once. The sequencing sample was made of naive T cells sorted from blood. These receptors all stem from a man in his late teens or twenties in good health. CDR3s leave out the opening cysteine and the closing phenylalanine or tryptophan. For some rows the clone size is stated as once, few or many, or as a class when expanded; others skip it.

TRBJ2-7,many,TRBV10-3,AISGTSGNYEQY
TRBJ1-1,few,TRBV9,ASSVGRGNTEAF
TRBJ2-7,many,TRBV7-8,ASSLGRTGTGEYEQY
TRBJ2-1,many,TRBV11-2,ASAPQRDYNEQF
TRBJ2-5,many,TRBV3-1,ASSQGTLIAGGTVQY
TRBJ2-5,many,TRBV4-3,ASSQESYG
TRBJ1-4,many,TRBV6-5,ASSYNGQGEQKLF
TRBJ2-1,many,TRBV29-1,SVEASPSYNEQF
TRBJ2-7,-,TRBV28,ASGGGPSYEQY
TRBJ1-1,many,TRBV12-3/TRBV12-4,ASSLRIGDTEAF
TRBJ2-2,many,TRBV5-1,ASSGEASATGELF
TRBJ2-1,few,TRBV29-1,SAEGTSGSSYNEQF
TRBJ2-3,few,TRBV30,AWSVSRGVDTQY
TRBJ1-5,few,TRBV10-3,AIRDSNQPQH
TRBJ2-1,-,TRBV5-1,ASSLVSVTAGPYNEQF
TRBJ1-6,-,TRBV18,ASSAQGNSPLH
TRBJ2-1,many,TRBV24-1,ATSETGDNEQF
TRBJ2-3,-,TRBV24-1,ATSDYGGPADTQY
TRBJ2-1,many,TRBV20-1,SARSGTSGIGEQF
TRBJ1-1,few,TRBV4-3,ASSQSGTVSTEAF
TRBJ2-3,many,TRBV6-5,ASSYGDRNTDTQY
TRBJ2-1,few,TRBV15,ATSSHPLAGEYNEQF
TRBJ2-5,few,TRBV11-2,ASSLALGTRETQY
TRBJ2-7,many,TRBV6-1,ASSEQGYEQY
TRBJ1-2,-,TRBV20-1,SARGNFNYGYT
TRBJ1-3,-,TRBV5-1,ASSSNTGNTIY
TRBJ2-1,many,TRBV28,ASSLGQSPNEQF
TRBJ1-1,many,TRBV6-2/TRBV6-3,ASSYTYTGIGTEAF
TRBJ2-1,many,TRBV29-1,SSLASYNEQF